A selection of T cell receptor beta chains follows, all from one sample in a study of beta chain features in type 1 diabetes. TCRdb keeps only in-frame clones here, not all; method: immunoSEQ multiplex PCR. Of a few hundred thousand clones listed, around 9.6% were seen once; the top ten hold approximately 0.55%. The sequencing input was central memory CD4+ T cells from blood. The receptors derive from a man aged 25-45 years with type 1 diabetes. CDR3s include the opening cysteine and the closing phenylalanine or tryptophan. Fields, in order: V gene, clone size, D gene, J gene, CDR3 DNA, CDR3 protein. D genes are given only for firm matches. Size is stated for part of the rows, as once, few or many counts, or as a class when the clone is expanded.

TRBV5-1	few	NA	TRBJ2-5	TGCGCCAGCGGAAGCCAAGAGACCCAGTACTTC	CASGSQETQYF
TRBV11-2	few	TRBD2	TRBJ2-3	TGTGCCAGCACGTGGACTAGAGGTGGAGATACGCAGTATTTT	CASTWTRGGDTQYF
TRBV27	NA	TRBD1	TRBJ2-1	TGTGCCAGCAGTTCCGGGACAGGCTACAATGAGCAGTTCTTC	CASSSGTGYNEQFF
TRBV10-3	few	TRBD2	TRBJ2-7	TGTGCCGCGAGACTAGCGGGAGGATACGAGCAGTACTTC	CAARLAGGYEQYF
TRBV28	few	NA	TRBJ1-2	TGTGCCAGCAGTTTAGCCGGGGAAGGTGGCTACACCTTC	CASSLAGEGGYTF
TRBV19	NA	TRBD2	TRBJ2-7	TGTGCCAGCCGCACGGCGGGAGGCTACGAGCAGTACTTC	CASRTAGGYEQYF
TRBV7-2	NA	TRBD2	TRBJ2-3	TGTGCCAGCAGCTTAGTGGGGGGGGCAGATACGCAGTATTTT	CASSLVGGADTQYF
TRBV10-3	few	TRBD1	TRBJ1-1	TGTGCCATCAGGGACGGGACAGGGTCCTCTGAAGCTTTCTTT	CAIRDGTGSSEAFF
TRBV18	many	TRBD1	TRBJ1-5	TGTGCCAGCTCACCAGACACAGGGGACCAGCCCCAGCATTTT	CASSPDTGDQPQHF
TRBV27	NA	NA	TRBJ1-1	TGTGCCAGCAGTTTTTCTCCGAGACAGCAAGCTTTCTTT	CASSFSPRQQAFF
TRBV5-1	few	NA	TRBJ1-5	TGCGCCAGCAGCTTGGCCGGAACAGGGTCGGGTCAGCCCCAGCATTTT	CASSLAGTGSGQPQHF
TRBV25-1	few	TRBD2	TRBJ2-7	TGTGCCAGCAGTGAAAGGAGTGGGGGGGGCTACGAGCAGTACTTC	CASSERSGGGYEQYF
TRBV9	NA	TRBD1	TRBJ2-7	TGTGCCAGCAGCGTAGGGGGGGACAGGGACCACGAGCAGTACTTC	CASSVGGDRDHEQYF
TRBV28	many	TRBD1	TRBJ2-7	TGTGCCAGCAGCATCCCGGGACAGGGTCAGAACGAGCAGTACTTC	CASSIPGQGQNEQYF
TRBV28	few	NA	TRBJ1-2	TGTGCCAGCAGTATTGGCTATGGCTACACCTTC	CASSIGYGYTF
TRBV6-6	NA	NA	TRBJ1-2	TGTGCCAGCAGTTACGGGGCAGGGACAGGCTACACCTTC	CASSYGAGTGYTF
TRBV4-3	NA	NA	TRBJ1-5	TGCGCCAGCAGCCAAGATCTCAGAAGAAATCAGCCCCAGCATTTT	CASSQDLRRNQPQHF
TRBV4-2	NA	NA	TRBJ2-3	TGTGCCAGCAGCCAAGCGGGAGATACGCAGTATTTT	CASSQAGDTQYF